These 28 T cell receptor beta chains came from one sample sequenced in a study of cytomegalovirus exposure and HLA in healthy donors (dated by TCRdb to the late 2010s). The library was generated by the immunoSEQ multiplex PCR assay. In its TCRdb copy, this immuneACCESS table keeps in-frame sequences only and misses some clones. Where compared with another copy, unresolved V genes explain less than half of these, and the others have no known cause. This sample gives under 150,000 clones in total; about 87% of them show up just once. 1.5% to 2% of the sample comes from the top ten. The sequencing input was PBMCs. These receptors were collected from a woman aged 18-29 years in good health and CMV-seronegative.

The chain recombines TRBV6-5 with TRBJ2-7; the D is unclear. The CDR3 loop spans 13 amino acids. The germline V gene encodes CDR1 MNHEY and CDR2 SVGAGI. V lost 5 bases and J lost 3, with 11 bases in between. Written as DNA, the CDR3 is TGTGCCAGCAGTACGACCCTAGGCTACGAGCAGTACTTC. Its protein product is CASSTTLGYEQYF.

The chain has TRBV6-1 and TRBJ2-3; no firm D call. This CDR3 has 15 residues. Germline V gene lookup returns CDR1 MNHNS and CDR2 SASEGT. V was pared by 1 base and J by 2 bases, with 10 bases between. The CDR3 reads CASSEGVRHTDTQYF. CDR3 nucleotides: TGTGCCAGCAGTGAAGGGGTCAGACACACAGATACGCAGTATTTT.

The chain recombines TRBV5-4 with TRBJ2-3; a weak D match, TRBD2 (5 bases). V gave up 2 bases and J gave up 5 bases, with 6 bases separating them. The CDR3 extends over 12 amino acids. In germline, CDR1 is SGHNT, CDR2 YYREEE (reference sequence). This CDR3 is CASSFEGDTQYF. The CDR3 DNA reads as TGTGCCAGCAGCTTTGAGGGAGATACGCAGTATTTT.

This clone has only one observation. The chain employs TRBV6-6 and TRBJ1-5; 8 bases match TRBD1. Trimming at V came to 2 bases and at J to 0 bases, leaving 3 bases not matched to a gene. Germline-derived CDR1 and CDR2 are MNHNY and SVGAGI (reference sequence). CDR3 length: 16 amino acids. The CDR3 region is CASSYRDRYSNQPQHF. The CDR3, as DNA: TGTGCCAGCAGTTACCGGGACAGGTATAGCAATCAGCCCCAGCATTTT.

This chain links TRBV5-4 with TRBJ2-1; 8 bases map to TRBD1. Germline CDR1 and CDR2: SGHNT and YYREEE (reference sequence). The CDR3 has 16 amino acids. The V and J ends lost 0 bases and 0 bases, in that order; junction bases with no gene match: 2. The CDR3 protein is CASSLGTGTSYNEQFF. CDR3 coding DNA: TGTGCCAGCAGCTTGGGGACAGGGACCTCCTACAATGAGCAGTTCTTC.

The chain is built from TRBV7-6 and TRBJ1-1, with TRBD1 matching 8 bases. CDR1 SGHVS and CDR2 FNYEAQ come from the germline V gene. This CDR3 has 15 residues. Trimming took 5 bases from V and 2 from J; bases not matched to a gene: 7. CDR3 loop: CASSARQGSNTEAFF. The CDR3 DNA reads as TGTGCCAGCAGCGCCAGACAGGGGTCAAACACTGAAGCTTTCTTT.

The CDR3 region is CASSETGGSRQPQHF. For the CDR3, the DNA is TGTGCCAGCAGTGAGACAGGGGGCTCAAGACAGCCCCAGCATTTT. V usage is TRBV2 and J usage is TRBJ1-5; 10 bases line up with TRBD1. With V trimmed by 3 bases and J by 7 bases, 6 bases remained unmatched. The CDR3 is 15 residues long. The germline CDR1 and CDR2 sequences are SNHLY and FYNNEI.

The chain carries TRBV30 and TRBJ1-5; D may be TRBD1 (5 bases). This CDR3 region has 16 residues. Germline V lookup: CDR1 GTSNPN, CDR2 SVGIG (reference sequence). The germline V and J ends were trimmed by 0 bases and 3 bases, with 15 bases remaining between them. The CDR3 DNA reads TGTGCCTGGAGTGTACGCGGGACCCCGGACAATCAGCCCCAGCATTTT. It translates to CAWSVRGTPDNQPQHF.

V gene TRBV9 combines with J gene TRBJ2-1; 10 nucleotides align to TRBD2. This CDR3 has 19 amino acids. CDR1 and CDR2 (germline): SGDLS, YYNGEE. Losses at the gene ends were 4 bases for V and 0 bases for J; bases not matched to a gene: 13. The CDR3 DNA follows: TGTGCCAGCAGCATCAGACTAAGCGGGGGGGTCTACTCCTACAATGAGCAGTTCTTC. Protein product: CASSIRLSGGVYSYNEQFF.

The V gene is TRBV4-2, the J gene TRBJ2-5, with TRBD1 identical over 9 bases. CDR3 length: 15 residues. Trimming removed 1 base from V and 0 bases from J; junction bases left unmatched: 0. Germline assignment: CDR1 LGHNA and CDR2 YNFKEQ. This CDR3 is CASSQGDRDQETQYF. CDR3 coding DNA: TGTGCCAGCAGCCAAGGGGACAGGGACCAAGAGACCCAGTACTTC.

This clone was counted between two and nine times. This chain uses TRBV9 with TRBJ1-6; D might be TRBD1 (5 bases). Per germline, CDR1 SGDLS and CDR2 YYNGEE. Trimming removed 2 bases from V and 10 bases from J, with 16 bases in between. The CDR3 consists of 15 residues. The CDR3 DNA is TGTGCCAGCAGCGTGGGACGGGGGGATTTCTCACCCCTCCACTTT. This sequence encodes CASSVGRGDFSPLHF.

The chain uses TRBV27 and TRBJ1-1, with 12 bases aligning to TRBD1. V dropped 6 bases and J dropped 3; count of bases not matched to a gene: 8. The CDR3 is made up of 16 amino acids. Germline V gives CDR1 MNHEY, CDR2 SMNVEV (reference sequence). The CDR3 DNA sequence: TGTGCCAGCAGAGAGGGGGACAGGGGGCGATACACTGAAGCTTTCTTT. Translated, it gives CASREGDRGRYTEAFF.

CDR3 sequence (DNA): TGTGCCAGCTACGTAAACAGGGGCGGCTACACCTTC. Protein: CASYVNRGGYTF. V gene TRBV28 combines with J gene TRBJ1-2; 7 bases align to TRBD1. Trimming cost V 8 bases and J 8 bases; bases outside gene matches: 8. Germline CDR1 and CDR2: MDHEN and SYDVKM. This CDR3 is built from 12 residues.

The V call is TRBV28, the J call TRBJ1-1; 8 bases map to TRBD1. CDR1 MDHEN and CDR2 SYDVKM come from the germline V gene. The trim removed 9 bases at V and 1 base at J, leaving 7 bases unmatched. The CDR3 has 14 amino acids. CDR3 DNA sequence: TGTGCCAGTTTGATGACAGGGGAGAACACTGAAGCTTTCTTT. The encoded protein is CASLMTGENTEAFF.

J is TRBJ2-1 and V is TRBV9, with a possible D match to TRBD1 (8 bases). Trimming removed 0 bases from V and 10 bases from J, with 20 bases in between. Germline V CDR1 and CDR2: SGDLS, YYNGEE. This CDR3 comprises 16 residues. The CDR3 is CASSVVPGGGTGEQFF. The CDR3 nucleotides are TGTGCCAGCAGCGTAGTACCGGGGGGTGGGACAGGAGAGCAGTTCTTC.

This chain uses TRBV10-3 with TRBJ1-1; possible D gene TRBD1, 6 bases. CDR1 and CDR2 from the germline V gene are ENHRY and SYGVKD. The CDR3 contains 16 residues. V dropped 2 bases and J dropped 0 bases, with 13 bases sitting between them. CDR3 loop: CAISELRTAMNTEAFF. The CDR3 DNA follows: TGTGCCATCAGTGAGCTCCGGACAGCCATGAACACTGAAGCTTTCTTT.

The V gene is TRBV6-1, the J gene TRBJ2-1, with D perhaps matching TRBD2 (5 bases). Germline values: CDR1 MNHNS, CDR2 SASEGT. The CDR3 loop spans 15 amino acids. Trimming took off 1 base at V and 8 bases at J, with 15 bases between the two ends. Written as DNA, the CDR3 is TGTGCCAGCAGTGAAGGGTCTTTAGCGCGCGATGAGCAGTTCTTC. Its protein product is CASSEGSLARDEQFF.

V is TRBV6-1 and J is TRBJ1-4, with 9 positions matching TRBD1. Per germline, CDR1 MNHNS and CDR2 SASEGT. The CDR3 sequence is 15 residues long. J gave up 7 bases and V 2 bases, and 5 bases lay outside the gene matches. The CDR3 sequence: CASSEIQGAGEKLFF. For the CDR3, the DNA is TGTGCCAGCAGTGAAATACAGGGGGCGGGTGAAAAACTGTTTTTT.

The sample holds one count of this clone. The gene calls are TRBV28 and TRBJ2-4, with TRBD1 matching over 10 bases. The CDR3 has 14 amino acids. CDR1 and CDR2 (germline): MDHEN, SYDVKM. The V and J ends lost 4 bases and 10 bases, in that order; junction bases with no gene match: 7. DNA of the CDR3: TGTGCCAGCAGTTCCGGACAGGGGGGAAATATTCAGTACTTC. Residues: CASSSGQGGNIQYF.

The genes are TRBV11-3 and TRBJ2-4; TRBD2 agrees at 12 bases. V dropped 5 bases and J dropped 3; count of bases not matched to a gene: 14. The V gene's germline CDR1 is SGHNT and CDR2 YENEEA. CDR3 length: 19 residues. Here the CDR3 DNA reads TGTGCCAGCAGCCCGAGAAGTCGCGGACTAGCGGGATTCAAAAACATTCAGTACTTC. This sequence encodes CASSPRSRGLAGFKNIQYF.

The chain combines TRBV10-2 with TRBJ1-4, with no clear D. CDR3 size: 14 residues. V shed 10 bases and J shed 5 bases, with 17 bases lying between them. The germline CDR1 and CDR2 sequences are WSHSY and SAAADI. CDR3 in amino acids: CATRPGTLNEKLFF. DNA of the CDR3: TGCGCCACCCGGCCAGGTACTTTGAATGAAAAACTGTTTTTT.

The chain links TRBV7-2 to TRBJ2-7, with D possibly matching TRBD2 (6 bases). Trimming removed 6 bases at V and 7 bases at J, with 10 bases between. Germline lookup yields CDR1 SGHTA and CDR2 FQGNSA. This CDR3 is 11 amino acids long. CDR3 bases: TGTGCCAGCAGGCGGGGTGAAGAGCAGTACTTC. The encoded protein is CASRRGEEQYF.

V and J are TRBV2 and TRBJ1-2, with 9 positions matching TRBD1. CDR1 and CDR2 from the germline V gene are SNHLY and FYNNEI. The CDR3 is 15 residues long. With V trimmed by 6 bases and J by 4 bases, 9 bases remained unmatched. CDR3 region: CASRQEQGAGYGYTF. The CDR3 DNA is TGTGCCAGCAGACAAGAACAGGGGGCCGGCTATGGCTACACCTTC.

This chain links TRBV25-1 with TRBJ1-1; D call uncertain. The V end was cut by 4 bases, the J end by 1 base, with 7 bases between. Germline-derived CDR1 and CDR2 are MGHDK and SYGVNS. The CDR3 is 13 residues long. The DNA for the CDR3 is TGTGCCAGCAGTGCTTCAGGGAACACTGAAGCTTTCTTT. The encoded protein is CASSASGNTEAFF.

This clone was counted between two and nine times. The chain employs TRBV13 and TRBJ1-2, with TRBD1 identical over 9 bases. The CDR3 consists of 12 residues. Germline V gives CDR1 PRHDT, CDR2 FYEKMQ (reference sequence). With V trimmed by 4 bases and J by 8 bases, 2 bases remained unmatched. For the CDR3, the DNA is TGTGCCAGCAGCTGGACAGGGGAAGGCTACACCTTC. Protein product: CASSWTGEGYTF.

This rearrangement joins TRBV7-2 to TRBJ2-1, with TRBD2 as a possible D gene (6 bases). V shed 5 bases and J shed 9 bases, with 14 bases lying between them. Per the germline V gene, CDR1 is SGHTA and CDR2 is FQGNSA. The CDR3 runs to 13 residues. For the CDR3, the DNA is TGTGCCAGCAGCCGAAGCCCGGAGGGTGAGCAGTTCTTC. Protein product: CASSRSPEGEQFF.

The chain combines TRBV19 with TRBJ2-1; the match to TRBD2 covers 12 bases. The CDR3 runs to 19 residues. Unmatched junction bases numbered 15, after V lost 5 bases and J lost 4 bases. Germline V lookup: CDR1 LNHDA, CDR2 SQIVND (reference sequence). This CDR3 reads CASSRPSGRATLEYNEQFF. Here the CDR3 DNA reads TGTGCCAGTAGTCGCCCTAGCGGGAGGGCCACTCTCGAATACAATGAGCAGTTCTTC.

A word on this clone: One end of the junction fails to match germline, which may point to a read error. The CDR3 DNA is TGTGCCAGCAGCATAGCACCCGACAGGGGACCTTACAATGAGCAGTTCTTC. Translating it yields CASSIAPDRGPYNEQFF. This sequence joins TRBV7-6 and TRBJ2-1; 8 bases align to TRBD1. CDR3 length equals 17 residues. Germline loops: CDR1 SGHVS, CDR2 FNYEAQ.